The sequence of this T cell receptor beta chain was determined in a study of cytomegalovirus exposure and HLA in healthy donors. Study summary: A previous analysis identified 100 million to 120 million unique TCR beta sequences derived from roughly 190 million T cells. Notes on the study in general: According to the study, roughly 160 TCR beta chains were cytomegalovirus-associated.

All donors participated as healthy donors of bone marrow. PCR primers comprised 60 Vbeta and 13 Jbeta primers. Only in-frame clones appear in the TCRdb table, and some are missing; sequencing was by immunoSEQ multiplex PCR. Of roughly 150,000 clones in the sample, approximately 80% were seen once. As for this clone: What it binds is not known.

This TCR was sampled from a man in his thirties or forties in good health and CMV-seronegative. Sequencing was done on a sample of PBMCs.

The DNA for the CDR3 is TGTGCCAGCAGCTTAGCGGTCGGCGGGAGCTACAATGAGCAGTTCTTC. Translated: CASSLAVGGSYNEQFF. The chain recombines TRBV7-6 with TRBJ2-1, with 7 bases lining up with TRBD2. Germline CDR1 reads SGHVS; CDR2 reads FNYEAQ. V shed 0 bases and J 3 bases; nucleotides not matched to a gene: 5. The CDR3 spans 16 residues.